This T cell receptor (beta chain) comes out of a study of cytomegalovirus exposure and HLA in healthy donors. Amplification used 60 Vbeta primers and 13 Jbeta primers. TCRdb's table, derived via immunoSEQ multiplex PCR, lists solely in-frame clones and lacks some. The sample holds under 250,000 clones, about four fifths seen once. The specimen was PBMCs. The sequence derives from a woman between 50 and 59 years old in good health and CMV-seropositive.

Here the CDR3 reads CASSPGGLAGGQETQYF. The DNA for the CDR3 is TGCGCCAGCAGCCCGGGGGGACTAGCGGGGGGACAAGAGACCCAGTACTTC. The V and J genes are TRBV5-1 and TRBJ2-5; 15 bases agree with TRBD2. This CDR3 has 17 amino acids. Germline CDR1 SGHRS, CDR2 YFSETQ. V shed 4 bases and J 2 bases; nucleotides not matched to a gene: 6.